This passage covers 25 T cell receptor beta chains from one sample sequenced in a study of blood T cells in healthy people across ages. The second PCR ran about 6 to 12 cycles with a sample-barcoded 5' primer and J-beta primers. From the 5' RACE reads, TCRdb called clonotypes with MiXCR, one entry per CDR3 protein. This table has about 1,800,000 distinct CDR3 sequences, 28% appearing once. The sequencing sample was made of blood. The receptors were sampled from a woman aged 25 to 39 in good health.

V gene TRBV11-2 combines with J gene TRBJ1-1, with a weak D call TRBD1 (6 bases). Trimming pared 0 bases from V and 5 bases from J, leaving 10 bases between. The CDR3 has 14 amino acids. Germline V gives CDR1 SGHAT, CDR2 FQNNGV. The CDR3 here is CASSLEGGETEAFF. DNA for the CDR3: TGTGCCAGCAGCTTAGAAGGGGGGGAAACTGAAGCTTTCTTT.

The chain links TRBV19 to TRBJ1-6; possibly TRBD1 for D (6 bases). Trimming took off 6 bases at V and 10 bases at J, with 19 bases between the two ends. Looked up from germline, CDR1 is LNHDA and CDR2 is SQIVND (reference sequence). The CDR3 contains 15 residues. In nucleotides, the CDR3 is TGTGCCAGTAGCGACGTGGACAGCGGGACCTCACCCCTCCACTTT. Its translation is CASSDVDSGTSPLHF.

The CDR3 loop reads CASSPTQGPRDEQYF. The CDR3 bases are TGTGCCAGCTCACCCACACAGGGTCCCAGGGACGAGCAGTACTTC. This sequence joins TRBV18 and TRBJ2-1, with a weak D call TRBD1 (6 bases). Matching the DNA end better, TRBJ2-7 makes the J call doubtful. CDR3 size: 15 residues. Per germline, CDR1 KGHSH and CDR2 LQKENI.

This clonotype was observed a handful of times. The CDR3 coding sequence is TGCAGTGCTAGAGATGCCTTGGGAGGCACAGATACGCAGTATTTT. The encoded protein is CSARDALGGTDTQYF. The rearrangement uses TRBV20-1 and TRBJ2-3, with D possibly TRBD2 on 5 matching bases. The CDR3 covers 15 residues. Germline V gene data show CDR1 as DFQATT and CDR2 as SNEGSKA (reference sequence). V was clipped by 0 bases and J by 1 base, with 11 bases between them.

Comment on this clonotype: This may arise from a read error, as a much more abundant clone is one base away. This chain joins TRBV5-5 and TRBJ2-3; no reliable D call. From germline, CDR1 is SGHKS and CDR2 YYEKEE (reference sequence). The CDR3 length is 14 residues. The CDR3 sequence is CAGSLEWATDTQYF. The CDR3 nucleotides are TGTGCCGGCAGCTTGGAGTGGGCAACAGATACGCAGTATTTT.

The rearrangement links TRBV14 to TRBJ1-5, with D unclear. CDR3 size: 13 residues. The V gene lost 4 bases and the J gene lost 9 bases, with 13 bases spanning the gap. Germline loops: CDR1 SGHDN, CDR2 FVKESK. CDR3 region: CASSRGPTRPQHF. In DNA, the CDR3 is TGTGCCAGCAGCCGTGGGCCCACCAGGCCCCAGCATTTT.

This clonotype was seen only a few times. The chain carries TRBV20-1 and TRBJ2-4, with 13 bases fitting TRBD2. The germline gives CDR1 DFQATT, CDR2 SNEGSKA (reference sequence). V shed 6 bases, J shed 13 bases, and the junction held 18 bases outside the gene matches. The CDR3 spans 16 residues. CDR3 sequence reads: CSATPATSGGDNEQYF. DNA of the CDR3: TGCAGTGCCACCCCGGCTACTAGCGGGGGGGACAATGAGCAGTACTTC.

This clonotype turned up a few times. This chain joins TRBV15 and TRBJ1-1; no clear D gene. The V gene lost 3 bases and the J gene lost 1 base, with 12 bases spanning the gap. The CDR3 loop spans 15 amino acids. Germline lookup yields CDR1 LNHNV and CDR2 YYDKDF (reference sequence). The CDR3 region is CATSRDGRGNTEAFF. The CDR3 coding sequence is TGTGCCACCAGCAGGGACGGGCGGGGGAACACTGAAGCTTTCTTT.

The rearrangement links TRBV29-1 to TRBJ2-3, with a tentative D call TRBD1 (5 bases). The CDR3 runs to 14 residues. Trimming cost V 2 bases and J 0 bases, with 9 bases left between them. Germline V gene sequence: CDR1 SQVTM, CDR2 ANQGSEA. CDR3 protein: CSVETGSSTDTQYF. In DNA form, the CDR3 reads TGCAGCGTTGAAACAGGTTCTAGCACAGATACGCAGTATTTT.

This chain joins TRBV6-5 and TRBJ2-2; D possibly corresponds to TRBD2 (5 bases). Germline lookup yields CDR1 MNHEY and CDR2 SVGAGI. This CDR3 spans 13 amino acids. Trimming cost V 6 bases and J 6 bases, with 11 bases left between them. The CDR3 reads CASSPGVAGELFF. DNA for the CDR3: TGTGCCAGCAGCCCCGGGGTGGCCGGGGAGCTGTTTTTT.

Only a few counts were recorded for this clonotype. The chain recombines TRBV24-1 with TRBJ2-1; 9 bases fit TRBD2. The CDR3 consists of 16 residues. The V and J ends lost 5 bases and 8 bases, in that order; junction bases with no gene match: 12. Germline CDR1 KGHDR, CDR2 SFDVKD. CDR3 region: CATSAAGTSKKDEQFF. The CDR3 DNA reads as TGTGCCACCAGTGCCGCCGGGACTAGCAAGAAAGATGAGCAGTTCTTC.

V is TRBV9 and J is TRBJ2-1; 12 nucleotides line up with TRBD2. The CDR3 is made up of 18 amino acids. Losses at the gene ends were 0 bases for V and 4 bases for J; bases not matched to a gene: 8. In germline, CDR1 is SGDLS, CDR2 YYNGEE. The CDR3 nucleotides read TGTGCCAGCAGCGTAGGGTCGACTAGCGGGGGTGGATACAATGAGCAGTTCTTC. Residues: CASSVGSTSGGGYNEQFF.

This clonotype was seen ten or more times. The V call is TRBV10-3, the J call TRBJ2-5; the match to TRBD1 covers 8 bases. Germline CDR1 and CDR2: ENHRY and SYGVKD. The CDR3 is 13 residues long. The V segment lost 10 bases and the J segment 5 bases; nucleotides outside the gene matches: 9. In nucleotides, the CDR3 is TGTGCCACCGCCTCGGGACAGGAGGAGACCCAGTACTTC. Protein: CATASGQEETQYF.

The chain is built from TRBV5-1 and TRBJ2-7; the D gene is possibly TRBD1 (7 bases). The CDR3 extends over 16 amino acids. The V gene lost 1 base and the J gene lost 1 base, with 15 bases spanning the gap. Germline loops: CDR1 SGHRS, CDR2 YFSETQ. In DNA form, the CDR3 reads TGCGCCAGCAGCTTGCCTCAGGGGGGAATATCCTACGAGCAGTACTTC. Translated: CASSLPQGGISYEQYF.

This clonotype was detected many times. The CDR3 reads CATSEGGKETQYF. CDR3 coding DNA: TGTGCCACCAGTGAGGGGGGAAAGGAGACCCAGTACTTC. This chain uses TRBV24-1 with TRBJ2-5, with D perhaps TRBD2 (6 bases). Germline V gene sequence: CDR1 KGHDR, CDR2 SFDVKD. This CDR3 is built from 13 residues. V was cut by 4 bases and J by 5 bases, with 10 bases left in between.

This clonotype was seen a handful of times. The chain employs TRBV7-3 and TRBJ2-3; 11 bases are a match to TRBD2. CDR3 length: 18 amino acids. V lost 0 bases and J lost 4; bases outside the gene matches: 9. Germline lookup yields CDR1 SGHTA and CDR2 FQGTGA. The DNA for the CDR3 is TGTGCCAGCAGCTTAACCTTTGGCGGGACTAGCGGCGCAGATACGCAGTATTTT. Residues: CASSLTFGGTSGADTQYF.

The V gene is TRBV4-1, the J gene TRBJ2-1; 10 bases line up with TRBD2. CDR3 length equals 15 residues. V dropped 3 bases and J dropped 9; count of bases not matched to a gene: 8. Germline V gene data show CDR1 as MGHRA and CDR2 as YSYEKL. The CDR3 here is CASSHPAGGPSEQFF. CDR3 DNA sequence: TGCGCCAGCAGCCACCCAGCGGGGGGGCCCAGTGAGCAGTTCTTC.

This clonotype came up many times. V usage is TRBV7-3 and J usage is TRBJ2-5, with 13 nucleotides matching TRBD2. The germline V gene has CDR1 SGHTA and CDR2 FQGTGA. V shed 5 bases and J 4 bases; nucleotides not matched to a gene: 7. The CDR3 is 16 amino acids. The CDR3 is CASSTTSGGVRETQYF. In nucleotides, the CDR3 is TGTGCCAGCAGCACTACTAGCGGGGGGGTGAGAGAGACCCAGTACTTC.

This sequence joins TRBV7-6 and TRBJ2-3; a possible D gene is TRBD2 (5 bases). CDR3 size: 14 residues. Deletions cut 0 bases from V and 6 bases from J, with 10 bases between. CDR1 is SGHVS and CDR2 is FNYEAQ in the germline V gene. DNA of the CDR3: TGTGCCAGCAGCTTAGCGCTAGGCGGGGATACGCAGTATTTT. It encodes CASSLALGGDTQYF.

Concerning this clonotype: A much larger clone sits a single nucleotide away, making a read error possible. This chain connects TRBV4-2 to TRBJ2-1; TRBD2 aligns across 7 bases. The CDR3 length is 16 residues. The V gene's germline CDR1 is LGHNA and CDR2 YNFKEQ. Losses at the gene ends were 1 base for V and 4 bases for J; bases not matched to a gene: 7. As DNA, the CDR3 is TGTGCCAGCAGCCAAGGTACAAGCGGGGATTACAATGAGCAGTTCTTC. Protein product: CASSQGTSGDYNEQFF.

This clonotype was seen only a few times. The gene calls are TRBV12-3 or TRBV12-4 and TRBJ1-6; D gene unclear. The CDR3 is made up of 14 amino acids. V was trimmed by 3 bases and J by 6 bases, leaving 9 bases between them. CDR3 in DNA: TGTGCCAGCAGTTTCAGAGCATCTAATTCACCCCTCCACTTT. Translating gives CASSFRASNSPLHF.

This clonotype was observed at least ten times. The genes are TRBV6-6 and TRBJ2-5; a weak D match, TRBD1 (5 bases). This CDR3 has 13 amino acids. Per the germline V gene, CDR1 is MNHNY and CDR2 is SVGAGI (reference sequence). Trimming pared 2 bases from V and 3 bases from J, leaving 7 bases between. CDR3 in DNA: TGTGCCAGCAGTTACCAGGGTGAAGAGACCCAGTACTTC. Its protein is CASSYQGEETQYF.

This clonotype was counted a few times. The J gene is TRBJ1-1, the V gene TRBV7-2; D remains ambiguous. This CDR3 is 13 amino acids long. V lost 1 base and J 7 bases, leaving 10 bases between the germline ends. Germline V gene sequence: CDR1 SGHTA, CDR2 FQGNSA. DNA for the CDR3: TGTGCCAGCAGCTTAGAAACAGCCGGTGAAGCTTTCTTT. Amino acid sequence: CASSLETAGEAFF.

The CDR3 region is CATQTSRDRDTEAFF. CDR3 DNA: TGTGCCACACAAACGTCCCGGGACAGGGACACTGAAGCTTTCTTT. This chain links TRBV10-3 with TRBJ1-1, with 9 positions matching TRBD1. J lost 3 bases, V lost 10 bases, and 12 bases had no gene match. The CDR3 consists of 15 residues. Per germline, CDR1 ENHRY and CDR2 SYGVKD.

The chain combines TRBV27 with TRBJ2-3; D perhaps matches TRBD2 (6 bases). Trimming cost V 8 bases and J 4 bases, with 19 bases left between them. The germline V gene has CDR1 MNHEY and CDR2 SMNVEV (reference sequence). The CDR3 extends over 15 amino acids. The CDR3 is CASCTVGTLPDTQYF. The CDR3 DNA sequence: TGTGCCAGCTGCACGGTGGGGACTCTCCCAGATACGCAGTATTTT.